These 12 T cell receptor beta chains were sequenced from one sample in a study of Graves' ophthalmopathy and Graves' hyperthyroidism. RNA served as the template for amplifying TCR beta CDR3 regions. An initial RT-PCR round employing HTBI primers preceded a second-round multiplex PCR. Via MiXCR, TCRdb re-called the multiplex PCR reads, giving one row per CDR3 protein. The sample carries 400,000 or so distinct CDR3 sequences, 15% to 20% recorded once. The material sequenced was peripheral blood. The receptors were sampled from an adult woman with stable Graves' hyperthyroidism.

This clonotype was recorded at least ten times. This rearrangement joins TRBV7-9 to TRBJ2-2; D tentatively reads TRBD1 or TRBD2 (6 bases each). This CDR3 has 15 amino acids. The V end lost 5 bases, the J end lost 7 bases, and 17 bases lay between the germline ends. CDR1 SEHNR and CDR2 FQNEAQ come from the germline V gene (reference sequence). DNA for the CDR3: TGTGCCAGCAGCCATACTACAGGGCGGGACGGGGAGCTGTTTTTT. Its translation: CASSHTTGRDGELFF. The whole variable domain, filled in from reference TRBV7-9 and TRBJ2-2, reads DTGVSQNPRHKITKRGQNVTFRCDPISEHNRLYWYRQTLGQGPEFLTYFQNEAQLEKSRLLSDRFSAERPKGSFSTLEIQRTEQGDSAMYLCASSHTTGRDGELFFGEGSRLTVL.

The table lists this clonotype with many counts. The genes are TRBV6-1 and TRBJ1-6; 7 bases match TRBD1. The CDR3 is 16 amino acids. Germline lookup yields CDR1 MNHNS and CDR2 SASEGT. The V segment lost 5 bases and the J segment 7 bases; nucleotides outside the gene matches: 11. CDR3 DNA sequence: TGTGCCAGCAGTACCTATCCGGGACAGCCCAATTCACCCCTCCACTTT. It codes for CASSTYPGQPNSPLHF.

This clonotype was seen ten or more times. The chain combines TRBV5-1 with TRBJ2-7, with 9 bases fitting TRBD2. Trimming cost V 0 bases and J 0 bases; bases outside gene matches: 4. In germline, CDR1 is SGHRS, CDR2 YFSETQ. The CDR3 covers 16 residues. CDR3 nucleotide sequence: TGCGCCAGCAGCTTGGACGGTAGCGGGAGCTCCTACGAGCAGTACTTC. Translating gives CASSLDGSGSSYEQYF.

This clonotype was observed many times. The genes are TRBV12-5 and TRBJ2-5; D call uncertain. V was clipped by 4 bases and J by 0 bases, with 9 bases between them. This CDR3 has 14 amino acids. The germline V gene has CDR1 LGHNT and CDR2 FRNRAP. The CDR3 DNA sequence: TGTGCTAGTGGTTCCGGCCAGAACCAAGAGACCCAGTACTTC. Protein: CASGSGQNQETQYF. Looking up the rest from reference TRBV12-5 and TRBJ2-5 gives the full variable domain: DARVTQTPRHKVTEMGQEVTMRCQPILGHNTVFWYRQTMMQGLELLAYFRNRAPLDDSGMPKDRFSAEMPDATLATLKIQPSEPRDSAVYFCASGSGQNQETQYFGPGTRLLVL.

This clonotype was seen at least ten times. In nucleotides, the CDR3 is TGTGCCAGCAGTGAATATCCCCGACAGGGGGGACTAGAAGTGATGGAGACCCAGTACTTC. Encoded protein: CASSEYPRQGGLEVMETQYF. The chain employs TRBV25-1 and TRBJ2-5; perhaps TRBD1 as D (9 bases). Trimming pared 0 bases from V and 5 bases from J, leaving 28 bases between. There are 20 residues in the CDR3. Germline CDR1 and CDR2: MGHDK and SYGVNS.

There are a few counts of this clonotype. V and J are TRBV30 and TRBJ2-7; TRBD2 agrees at 9 bases. The trim removed 3 bases at V and 6 bases at J, leaving 9 bases unmatched. This CDR3 has 14 amino acids. The germline CDR1 and CDR2 sequences are GTSNPN and SVGIG (reference sequence). Here the CDR3 reads CAWSTGTSWSEQYF. CDR3 nucleotides: TGTGCCTGGAGCACCGGGACTAGCTGGTCCGAGCAGTACTTC.

At least ten counts were recorded for this clonotype. This chain links TRBV6-5 with TRBJ2-7, with unresolved D. Germline V gene lookup returns CDR1 MNHEY and CDR2 SVGAGI. The CDR3 has 17 residues. V lost 0 bases to trimming and J lost 0 bases, with 15 bases between them. The CDR3 DNA sequence: TGTGCCAGCAGTTACTCTCCGGGTGGCATATTCTCCTACGAGCAGTACTTC. It translates to CASSYSPGGIFSYEQYF.

This clonotype has more than one count but fewer than ten. The chain carries TRBV12-3 or TRBV12-4 and TRBJ2-2; weak D call: TRBD2 (6 bases). Trimming removed 7 bases from V and 4 bases from J, with 16 bases in between. The CDR3 is 15 residues long. CDR3 amino acids: CASTPSSASTGELFF. Written as DNA, the CDR3 is TGTGCCAGCACCCCTTCTAGCGCGAGCACCGGGGAGCTGTTTTTT.

This clonotype was counted only a few times. The CDR3 DNA follows: TGTGCCAGCAGCCAAAGGCAGACCGGGGAGCTGTTTTTT. Its translation is CASSQRQTGELFF. This chain uses TRBV14 with TRBJ2-2; D unresolved. The V gene lost 2 bases and the J gene lost 5 bases, with 6 bases spanning the gap. Germline V gene lookup returns CDR1 SGHDN and CDR2 FVKESK. The CDR3 is 13 amino acids.

This clonotype was recorded many times. V gene TRBV20-1 combines with J gene TRBJ2-7; tentatively, D is TRBD1 or TRBD2 (5 bases each). The CDR3 runs 15 residues. Per germline, CDR1 DFQATT and CDR2 SNEGSKA (reference sequence). Trimming took off 3 bases at V and 1 base at J, with 16 bases between the two ends. The CDR3 DNA follows: TGCAGTGCTAGCCCCCGGCACAGGAGGTCCTACGAGCAGTACTTC. This sequence encodes CSASPRHRRSYEQYF.

This clonotype was counted at least ten times. The CDR3 reads CASTGVPLLNTEAFF. For the CDR3, the DNA is TGTGCCAGCACAGGGGTCCCACTCTTGAACACTGAAGCTTTCTTT. J is TRBJ1-1 and V is TRBV28, with D perhaps matching TRBD1 (6 bases). The V gene's germline CDR1 is MDHEN and CDR2 SYDVKM. V dropped 7 bases and J dropped 0 bases, with 15 bases sitting between them. This CDR3 is built from 15 residues.

This clonotype was counted many times. This chain uses TRBV12-5 with TRBJ1-1; D possibly corresponds to TRBD1 (5 bases). CDR3 length equals 15 residues. V was cut by 5 bases and J by 2 bases, with 15 bases left in between. The germline V gene has CDR1 LGHNT and CDR2 FRNRAP. The CDR3 DNA sequence: TGTGCTAGTGGTATCCCGCGAGGGGTAAACACTGAAGCTTTCTTT. Protein product: CASGIPRGVNTEAFF.